The text below deals with one T cell receptor (beta chain). Its cognate antigen is unknown. A multiplex PCR was run with 60 Vbeta primers and 13 Jbeta primers. Here immunoSEQ multiplex PCR was the method, and the copy in TCRdb shows in-frame clones only, minus some. The top ten clones hold 0.22% of a sample with fewer than 250,000 clones, approximately 79% of them seen once. The record originates from a study of cytomegalovirus exposure and HLA in healthy donors. Findings of the study overall: Differences between HLA loci emerged in a later analysis of TCR association rates, with DRB1 most and HLA-C fewest. Earlier results showed most TCR beta V segments being productive about 90% or about 30% of the time.

The germline CDR1 and CDR2 sequences are SGHDT and YYEEEE. This CDR3 is 19 amino acids long. J gave up 0 bases and V 4 bases, and 13 bases lay outside the gene matches. The receptor's source is a girl aged 2-9 years in good health and CMV-seronegative. The V and J genes are TRBV5-6 and TRBJ2-6, with 7 positions matching TRBD1. What was sequenced was PBMCs. CDR3 amino acids: CASSPQGDRDVSGANVLTF. CDR3 coding DNA: TGTGCCAGCAGCCCCCAGGGCGACAGGGACGTCTCTGGGGCCAACGTCCTGACTTTC.